A single sample is the source of the 20 T cell receptor beta chains below, sequenced in a study of tumor-infiltrating lymphocytes in primary liver carcinoma. Using a constant-region primer together with ProtoScript II reverse transcriptase, TCR beta cDNA was made from roughly 520 ng of total RNA. ARM-PCR, slightly modified, supplied the TCR beta libraries through three nested multiplex PCR rounds. The study ran its first two PCR rounds for roughly 9 cycles each, using TRBV1-TRBV30 forward primers and a C-beta reverse primer. TCRdb called the multiplex PCR reads again in MiXCR, with one record for every CDR3 protein. The sample includes tens of thousands of distinct CDR3 sequences, roughly two thirds of them seen just once. Starting material for RNA and DNA co-extraction consisted of about 20-32 mg of unsorted bulk tissue. Sequencing was carried out using liver tumor tissue from sampling region 4. The subset here: tumor region T4, right-lateral pole. These receptors all come from a middle-aged man with primary liver carcinoma and hepatitis B virus infection.

As for this clonotype: The junction shows a germline mismatch at one end, possibly a read error. The rearrangement uses TRBV12-3 or TRBV12-4 and TRBJ2-4, with 15 bases lining up with TRBD2. The CDR3 runs to 14 residues. The CDR3 loop reads CTSSLGTSGRIKYF. The CDR3 DNA is TGTACCAGCAGTCTCGGGACTAGCGGGAGGATTAAGTACTTC.

This clonotype was detected ten times or more. The chain links TRBV5-1 to TRBJ2-1, with 7 nucleotides matching TRBD1. Germline CDR1 and CDR2: SGHRS and YFSETQ. Trimming at V came to 5 bases and at J to 4 bases, leaving 6 bases not matched to a gene. CDR3 size: 14 residues. CDR3 residues: CASRTGPTYNEQFF. The CDR3 coding sequence is TGCGCCAGCAGGACAGGGCCAACTTACAATGAGCAGTTCTTC.

With regard to this clonotype: The junction and the germline gene differ at one end; a read error may be behind it. The chain is built from TRBV6-1 and TRBJ2-1; 9 bases fit TRBD1. The CDR3 spans 14 residues. The V gene's germline CDR1 is MNHNS and CDR2 SASEGT. The chain's CDR3 is CAARDRASYNEQLF. The CDR3 DNA reads TGTGCCGCCCGGGACAGGGCCTCCTACAATGAGCAGTTATTC.

The J gene is TRBJ2-3, the V gene TRBV10-3; possibly TRBD2 for D (6 bases). Between the trimmed V and J ends, which lost 3 bases and 2 bases, there was a span of 12 bases. The length of the CDR3 is 15 residues. The germline V gene has CDR1 ENHRY and CDR2 SYGVKD. The CDR3 coding sequence is TGTGCCATCAGTGAAGGGAGCGGGTACACAGATACGCAGTATTTT. Amino acids: CAISEGSGYTDTQYF.

For this clonotype: One junction end does not reproduce the germline sequence, and a read error may be involved. The V call is TRBV6-5, the J call TRBJ2-7; D might be TRBD2 (6 bases). Per the germline V gene, CDR1 is MNHEY and CDR2 is SVGAGI. This CDR3 spans 18 amino acids. CDR3 bases: TGTCCCAGCAGTTACTCTCCGGGGGTTAGAGGTAGCTCCTACGAGCAGTACTTC. Its translation is CPSSYSPGVRGSSYEQYF.

In regard to this clonotype: One end of the junction fails to match germline, which may point to a read error. The chain has TRBV12-3 or TRBV12-4 and TRBJ2-7; the match to TRBD1 covers 9 bases. This CDR3 comprises 13 residues. CDR3 sequence: CVSSETGGYEQYF. DNA of the CDR3: TGCGTCAGCAGTGAGACAGGGGGCTACGAGCAGTACTTC.

Notes on this clonotype: One junction end disagrees with the germline gene, perhaps due to a read error. V is TRBV10-1 and J is TRBJ2-1, with TRBD2 identical over 12 bases. Germline assignment: CDR1 WNHNN and CDR2 SYGVQD (reference sequence). The CDR3 runs to 16 residues. The chain's CDR3 is CACSDPTSGSDAEQFF. The CDR3 DNA follows: TGCGCCTGCAGTGACCCGACTAGCGGGAGTGATGCTGAGCAGTTCTTC.

This rearrangement joins TRBV5-6 to TRBJ2-3; D is undetermined. Trimming stripped 8 bases from V and 2 bases from J, with 21 bases between. Germline V gene lookup returns CDR1 SGHDT and CDR2 YYEEEE. The CDR3 consists of 16 residues. CDR3 sequence: CASSPGRESDTDTQYF. In nucleotides, the CDR3 is TGTGCCAGTAGCCCGGGTCGAGAGTCGGACACAGATACGCAGTATTTT.

Of note for this clonotype: At one end the junction does not follow the germline gene, possibly because of a read error. The chain has TRBV11-2 and TRBJ2-2, with D perhaps TRBD2 (5 bases). CDR1 is SGHAT, CDR2 FQNNGV, per germline. CDR3 length: 16 amino acids. CDR3 amino acids: CASSRIRSANTGELFF. CDR3 DNA sequence: TGTGCCAGCAGCAGGATTAGGAGCGCGAACACCGGGGAACTGTTCTTT. Filled out from reference TRBV11-2 and TRBJ2-2, the complete variable domain reads EAGVAQSPRYKIIEKRQSVAFWCNPISGHATLYWYQQILGQGPKLLIQFQNNGVVDDSQLPKDRFSAERLKGVDSTLKIQPAKLEDSAVYLCASSRIRSANTGELFFGEGSRLTVL.

This clonotype was counted a single time. V and J are TRBV5-1 and TRBJ2-5; no definite D call. The germline V and J ends were trimmed by 4 bases and 11 bases, with 24 bases remaining between them. The CDR3 sequence is 15 residues long. The germline V gene has CDR1 SGHRS and CDR2 YFSETQ. CDR3 bases: TGCGCCAGCAGCCTACAGCCCCTTGGCCAAGAGATTCAGTACTTC. Residues: CASSLQPLGQEIQYF.

The J gene is TRBJ2-1, the V gene TRBV4-1; 11 bases align to TRBD2. The CDR3 contains 17 residues. The germline V gene has CDR1 MGHRA and CDR2 YSYEKL. Trimming at V came to 4 bases and at J to 9 bases, leaving 14 bases not matched to a gene. CDR3 residues: CASSPRGVAGGCSEQFF. The CDR3 DNA reads TGCGCCAGCAGCCCCAGAGGGGTAGCGGGAGGGTGTAGTGAGCAGTTCTTC.

The chain is built from TRBV28 and TRBJ2-1, with a possible D match to TRBD1 (6 bases). This CDR3 is 17 amino acids long. V gave up 5 bases and J gave up 0 bases, with 17 bases separating them. Per germline, CDR1 MDHEN and CDR2 SYDVKM. The CDR3 sequence: CASSPSGRGYSYNEQFF. CDR3 DNA: TGTGCCAGCAGTCCCTCAGGTAGGGGGTACTCCTACAATGAGCAGTTCTTC. The full variable domain, its missing parts supplied by reference TRBV28 and TRBJ2-1, is DVKVTQSSRYLVKRTGEKVFLECVQDMDHENMFWYRQDPGLGLRLIYFSYDVKMKEKGDIPEGYSVSREKKERFSLILESASTNQTSMYLCASSPSGRGYSYNEQFFGPGTRLTVL.

A remark on this clonotype: Germline is not matched at one junction end, which may reflect a read error. V usage is TRBV29-1 and J usage is TRBJ2-5; the match to TRBD2 covers 13 bases. The germline CDR1 and CDR2 sequences are SQVTM and ANQGSEA. The CDR3 sequence is 15 residues long. The chain's CDR3 is CSIRTSGSWAETLYF. DNA for the CDR3: TGCAGCATTCGGACTAGCGGGAGTTGGGCAGAGACCCTGTACTTC.

To note about this clonotype: A junction boundary mismatches the germline segment, possibly from a read error. The rearrangement joins TRBV29-1 to TRBJ2-2, with D perhaps matching TRBD1 (6 bases). The CDR3 spans 14 residues. Germline CDR1 and CDR2: SQVTM and ANQGSEA. CDR3 DNA: TGCAACGTTCGGGACAACAGGATCACCGGGGAGCTGTTTTTT. As protein: CNVRDNRITGELFF.

Turning to this clonotype: Germline and junction disagree at one end, which may indicate a read error. The chain has TRBV9 and TRBJ2-2; D ambiguous. Germline-derived CDR1 and CDR2 are SGDLS and YYNGEE. The CDR3 is made up of 16 amino acids. In DNA form, the CDR3 reads TGTGTCAGCAGCGCTGGGCTAGGCGGTTACACCGGGGAGCTGTTTTTT. It specifies CVSSAGLGGYTGELFF.

This clonotype occurred a few times. V gene TRBV6-1 combines with J gene TRBJ2-7; D is possibly TRBD1 or TRBD2 (6 bases each). Germline V gene data show CDR1 as MNHNS and CDR2 as SASEGT. V was pared by 6 bases and J by 8 bases, with 14 bases between. The CDR3 is 12 amino acids. CDR3 DNA sequence: TGTGCCAGCAGGGAGGGGGTAGGAAAGCAGTACTTC. Amino acid sequence: CASREGVGKQYF.

Concerning this clonotype: The germline gene is not matched at one end of the junction; a read error may be the cause. J is TRBJ1-2 and V is TRBV11-2, with D uncertain. The CDR3 length is 11 residues. Germline V gene data show CDR1 as SGHAT and CDR2 as FQNNGV. CDR3 coding DNA: TGTGCCAGCAGTAAACAGTGTGGCAACACCTTC. The encoded protein is CASSKQCGNTF.

A note on this clonotype: A junction boundary mismatches the germline segment, possibly from a read error. This sequence joins TRBV6-1 and TRBJ2-2; 11 bases are shared with TRBD2. This CDR3 is built from 14 residues. The germline gives CDR1 MNHNS, CDR2 SASEGT. The CDR3: CASGGLAATGELYF. The CDR3 nucleotides are TGTGCCAGCGGGGGACTAGCGGCGACCGGGGAGCTGTATTTT.

The table lists this clonotype with a count of one. Mismatch with germline at one junction end may stem from a read error. The chain joins TRBV7-8 to TRBJ2-7; D is unclear. Germline-derived CDR1 and CDR2 are SGHVS and FQNEAQ. The CDR3 spans 11 residues. CDR3 loop: CTSSISYEQYF. CDR3 sequence (DNA): TGTACCAGCAGCATATCCTACGAGCAGTACTTC.

The genes are TRBV12-3 or TRBV12-4 and TRBJ1-2; a possible D gene is TRBD1 (6 bases). CDR3 length: 14 amino acids. The V end was cut by 10 bases, the J end by 6 bases, with 21 bases between. The CDR3 DNA reads TGTGCCAACTCACGGACTGGGGGCTATGATGGCTACACCTTC. Its protein is CANSRTGGYDGYTF.